The present entry profiles one TCR beta chain with its context. CDR1 is SGHRS, CDR2 YFSETQ, per germline. V shed 6 bases, J shed 7 bases, and the junction held 13 bases outside the gene matches. This CDR3 contains 15 residues. The data were taken from a study of radiotherapy plus CTLA-4 blockade in lung cancer. The method was immunoSEQ multiplex PCR; TCRdb's version includes in-frame clones alone and lacks a portion of them. The sample yields more than 90,000 clones, roughly four fifths seen once. The source was peripheral blood, collected from a patient treated with radiotherapy plus ipilimumab. The clonotype was recovered from a human donor with non-small cell lung cancer that progressed on radiotherapy plus ipilimumab. Some clones in this sample may be carry-over from other donors' samples. The chain combines TRBV5-1 with TRBJ1-2; TRBD1 agrees at 9 bases. CDR3 residues: CASTGTGPGYGGYTF. CDR3 in DNA: TGCGCCAGCACCGGGACAGGGCCCGGTTATGGTGGCTACACCTTC.